Included here is one TCR beta chain sequence, with context. 60 Vbeta and 13 Jbeta primers were used in PCR. Assay: immunoSEQ multiplex PCR; the TCRdb copy retains only in-frame clones and omits some. The sample has roughly 70,000 clones, roughly 74% seen once. The sample originates from a study of cytomegalovirus exposure and HLA in healthy donors. The CDR3 has 14 amino acids. J gave up 2 bases and V 0 bases, and 2 bases lay outside the gene matches. CDR1 and CDR2 (germline): SGHRS, YFSETQ. The chain couples TRBV5-1 to TRBJ2-7; 7 positions match TRBD2. This receptor was identified in a human donor in good health. Sample: PBMCs. The CDR3 region has the DNA TGCGCCAGCAGCTTGGGCGGGAGTGCCTACGAGCAGTACTTC. Encoded protein: CASSLGGSAYEQYF.